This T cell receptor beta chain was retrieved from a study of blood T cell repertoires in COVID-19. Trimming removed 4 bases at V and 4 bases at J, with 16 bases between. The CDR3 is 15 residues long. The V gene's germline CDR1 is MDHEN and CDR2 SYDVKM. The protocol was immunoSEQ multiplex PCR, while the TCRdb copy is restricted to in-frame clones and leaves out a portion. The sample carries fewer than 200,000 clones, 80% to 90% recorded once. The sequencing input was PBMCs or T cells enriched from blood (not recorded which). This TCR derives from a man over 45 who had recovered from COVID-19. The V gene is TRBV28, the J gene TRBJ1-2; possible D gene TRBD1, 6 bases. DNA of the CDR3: TGTGCCAGCAGTTCGGGTGGGGGGGCGGTCTATGGCTACACCTTC. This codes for CASSSGGGAVYGYTF.